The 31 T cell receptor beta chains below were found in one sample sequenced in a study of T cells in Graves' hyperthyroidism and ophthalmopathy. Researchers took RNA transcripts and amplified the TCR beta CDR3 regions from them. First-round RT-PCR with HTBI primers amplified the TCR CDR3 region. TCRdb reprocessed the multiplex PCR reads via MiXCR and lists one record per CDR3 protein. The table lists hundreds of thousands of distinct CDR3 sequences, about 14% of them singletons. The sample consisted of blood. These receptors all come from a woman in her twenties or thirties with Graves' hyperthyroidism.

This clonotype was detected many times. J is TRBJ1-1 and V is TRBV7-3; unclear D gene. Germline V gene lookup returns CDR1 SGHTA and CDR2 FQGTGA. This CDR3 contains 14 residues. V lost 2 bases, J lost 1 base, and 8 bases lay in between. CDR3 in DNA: TGTGCCAGCAGCTTACTGGGATCGAACACTGAAGCTTTCTTT. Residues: CASSLLGSNTEAFF.

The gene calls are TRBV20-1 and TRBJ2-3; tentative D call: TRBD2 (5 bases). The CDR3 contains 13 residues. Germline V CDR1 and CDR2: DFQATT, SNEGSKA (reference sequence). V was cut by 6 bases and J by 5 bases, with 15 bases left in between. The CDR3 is CSAEGRWVDTQYF. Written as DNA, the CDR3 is TGCAGTGCCGAGGGCCGTTGGGTAGATACGCAGTATTTT.

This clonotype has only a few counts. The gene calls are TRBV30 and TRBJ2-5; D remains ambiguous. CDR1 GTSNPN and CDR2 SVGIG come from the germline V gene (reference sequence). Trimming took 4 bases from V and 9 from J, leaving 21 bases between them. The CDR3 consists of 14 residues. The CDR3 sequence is CAWTRDAFQEPQYF. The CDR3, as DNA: TGTGCCTGGACTCGAGACGCCTTTCAGGAGCCCCAGTACTTC.

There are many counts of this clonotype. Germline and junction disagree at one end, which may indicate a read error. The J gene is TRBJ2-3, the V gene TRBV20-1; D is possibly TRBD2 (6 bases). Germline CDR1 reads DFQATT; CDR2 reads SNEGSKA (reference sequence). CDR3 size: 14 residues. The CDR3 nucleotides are TGCAGTGTTAGAGCGGGTACTTATAGAGATACGCAGTATTTT. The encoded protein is CSVRAGTYRDTQYF.

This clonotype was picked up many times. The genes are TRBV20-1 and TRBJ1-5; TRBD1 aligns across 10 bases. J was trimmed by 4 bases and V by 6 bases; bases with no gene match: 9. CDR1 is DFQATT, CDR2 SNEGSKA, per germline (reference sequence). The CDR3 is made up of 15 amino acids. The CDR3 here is CSAMRLDRGNQPQHF. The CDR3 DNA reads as TGCAGTGCAATGCGACTGGACAGGGGGAATCAGCCCCAGCATTTT.

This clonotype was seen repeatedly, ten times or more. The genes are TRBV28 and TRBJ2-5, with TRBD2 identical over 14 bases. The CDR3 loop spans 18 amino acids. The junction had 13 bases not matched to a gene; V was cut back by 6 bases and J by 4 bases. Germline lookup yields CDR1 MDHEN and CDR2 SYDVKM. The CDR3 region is CASRGTSGSRLAVETQYF. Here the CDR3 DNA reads TGTGCCAGCAGGGGGACTAGCGGGAGTAGGCTGGCGGTAGAGACCCAGTACTTC.

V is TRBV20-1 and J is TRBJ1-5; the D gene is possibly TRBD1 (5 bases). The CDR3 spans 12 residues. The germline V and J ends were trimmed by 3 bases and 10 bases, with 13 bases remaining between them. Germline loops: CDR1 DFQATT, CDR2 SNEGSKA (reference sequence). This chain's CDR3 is CSARDIQGPQHF. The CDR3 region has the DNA TGCAGTGCTAGGGACATCCAGGGCCCCCAGCATTTT.

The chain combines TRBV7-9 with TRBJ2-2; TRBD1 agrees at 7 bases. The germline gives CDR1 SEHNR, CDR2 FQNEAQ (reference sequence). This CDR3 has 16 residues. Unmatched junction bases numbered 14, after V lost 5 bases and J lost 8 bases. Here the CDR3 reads CASSPTTGVYRGELFF. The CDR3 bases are TGTGCCAGCAGCCCAACAACAGGGGTTTATAGAGGGGAGCTGTTTTTT.

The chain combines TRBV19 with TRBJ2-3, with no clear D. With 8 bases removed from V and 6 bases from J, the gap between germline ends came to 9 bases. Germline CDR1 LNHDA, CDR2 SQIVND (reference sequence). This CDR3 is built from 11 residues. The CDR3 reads CASGELDTQYF. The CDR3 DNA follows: TGTGCCAGTGGCGAATTGGATACGCAGTATTTT.

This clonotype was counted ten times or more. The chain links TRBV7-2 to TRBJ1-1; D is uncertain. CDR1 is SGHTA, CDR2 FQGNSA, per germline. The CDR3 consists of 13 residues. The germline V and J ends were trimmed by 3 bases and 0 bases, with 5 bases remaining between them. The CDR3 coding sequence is TGTGCCAGCAGCTTGCGGATGAACACTGAAGCTTTCTTT. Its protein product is CASSLRMNTEAFF. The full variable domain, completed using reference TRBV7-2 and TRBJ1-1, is GAGVSQSPSNKVTEKGKDVELRCDPISGHTALYWYRQSLGQGLEFLIYFQGNSAPDKSGLPSDRFSAERTGGSVSTLTIQRTQQEDSAVYLCASSLRMNTEAFFGQGTRLTVV.

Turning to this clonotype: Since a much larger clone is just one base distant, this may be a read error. CDR3 amino acids: CASSEWSPLFAVNEKLSF. The CDR3 nucleotides are TGTGCCAGCAGTGAATGGTCCCCTCTTTTTGCTGTTAATGAAAAACTGTCTTTT. V is TRBV6-1 and J is TRBJ1-4; D is undetermined. CDR3 size: 18 residues. Germline V gene lookup returns CDR1 MNHNS and CDR2 SASEGT.

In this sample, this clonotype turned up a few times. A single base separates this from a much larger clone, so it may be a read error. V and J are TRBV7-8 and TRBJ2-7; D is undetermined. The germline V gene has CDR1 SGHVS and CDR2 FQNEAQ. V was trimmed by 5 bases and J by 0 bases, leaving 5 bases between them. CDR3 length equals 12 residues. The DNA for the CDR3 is TGTGCCAGCAGCCACGACTCCTACGAGCAGTACTTC. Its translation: CASSHDSYEQYF.

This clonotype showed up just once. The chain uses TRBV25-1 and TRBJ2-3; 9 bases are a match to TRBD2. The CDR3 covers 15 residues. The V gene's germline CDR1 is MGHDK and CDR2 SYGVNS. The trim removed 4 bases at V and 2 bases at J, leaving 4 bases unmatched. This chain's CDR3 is CASSAVAGATDTQYF. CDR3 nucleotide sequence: TGTGCCAGCAGTGCGGTAGCGGGGGCCACAGATACGCAGTATTTT.

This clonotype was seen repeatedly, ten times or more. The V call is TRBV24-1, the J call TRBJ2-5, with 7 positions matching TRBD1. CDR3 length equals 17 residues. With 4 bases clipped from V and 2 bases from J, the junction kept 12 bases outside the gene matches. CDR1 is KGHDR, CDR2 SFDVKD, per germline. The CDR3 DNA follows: TGTGCCACCAGTGACTGGGGCGGACGACAGGGACAAGAGACCCAGTACTTC. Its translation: CATSDWGGRQGQETQYF.

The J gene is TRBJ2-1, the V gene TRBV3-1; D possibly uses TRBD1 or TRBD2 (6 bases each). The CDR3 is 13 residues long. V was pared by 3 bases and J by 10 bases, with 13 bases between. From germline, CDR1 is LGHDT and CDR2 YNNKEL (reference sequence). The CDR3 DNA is TGTGCCAGCAGCCAGAGGGGGGCGGGAGAGCAGTTCTTC. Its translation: CASSQRGAGEQFF.

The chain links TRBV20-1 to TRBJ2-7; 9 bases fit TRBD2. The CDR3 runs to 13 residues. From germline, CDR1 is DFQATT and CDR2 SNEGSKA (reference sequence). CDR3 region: CSMTGGRAHEQYF. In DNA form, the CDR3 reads TGCAGCATGACCGGCGGGAGGGCCCACGAGCAGTACTTC.

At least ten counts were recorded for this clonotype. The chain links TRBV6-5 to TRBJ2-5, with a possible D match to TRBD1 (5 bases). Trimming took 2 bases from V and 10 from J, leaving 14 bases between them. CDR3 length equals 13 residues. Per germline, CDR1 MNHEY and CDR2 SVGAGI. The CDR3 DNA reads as TGTGCCAGCAGTTACCGGCAGGACACCCACCAGTACTTC. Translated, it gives CASSYRQDTHQYF.

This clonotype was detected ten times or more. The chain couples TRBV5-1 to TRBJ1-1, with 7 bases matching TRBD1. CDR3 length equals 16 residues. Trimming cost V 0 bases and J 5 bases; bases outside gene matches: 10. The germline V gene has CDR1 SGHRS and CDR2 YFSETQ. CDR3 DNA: TGCGCCAGCAGCTTGGTTGGCAGGGGGTTAGGGACTGAAGCTTTCTTT. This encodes CASSLVGRGLGTEAFF.

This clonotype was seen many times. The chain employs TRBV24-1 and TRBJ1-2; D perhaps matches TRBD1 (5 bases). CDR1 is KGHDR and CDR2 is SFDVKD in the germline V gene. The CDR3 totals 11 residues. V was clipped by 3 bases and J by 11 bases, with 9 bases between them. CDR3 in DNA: TGTGCCACCAGTGATCAGGGATTATACACCTTC. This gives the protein CATSDQGLYTF.

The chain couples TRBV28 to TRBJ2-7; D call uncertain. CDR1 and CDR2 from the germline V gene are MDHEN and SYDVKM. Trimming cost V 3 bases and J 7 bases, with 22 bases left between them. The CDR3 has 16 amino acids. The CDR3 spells CASSFNGGQVGDEQYF. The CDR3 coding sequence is TGTGCCAGCAGTTTTAATGGCGGCCAGGTAGGCGATGAGCAGTACTTC. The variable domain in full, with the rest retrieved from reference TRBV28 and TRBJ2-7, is DVKVTQSSRYLVKRTGEKVFLECVQDMDHENMFWYRQDPGLGLRLIYFSYDVKMKEKGDIPEGYSVSREKKERFSLILESASTNQTSMYLCASSFNGGQVGDEQYFGPGTRLTVT.

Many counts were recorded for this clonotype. The CDR3 here is CASRQVLNTGELFF. The CDR3, as DNA: TGTGCCAGCCGACAGGTTTTGAACACCGGGGAGCTGTTTTTT. This rearrangement joins TRBV19 to TRBJ2-2; TRBD1 might be the D (6 bases). Trimming left V 9 bases short and J 1 base short, with 12 bases between. The CDR3 is made up of 14 amino acids. CDR1 and CDR2 (germline): LNHDA, SQIVND (reference sequence).

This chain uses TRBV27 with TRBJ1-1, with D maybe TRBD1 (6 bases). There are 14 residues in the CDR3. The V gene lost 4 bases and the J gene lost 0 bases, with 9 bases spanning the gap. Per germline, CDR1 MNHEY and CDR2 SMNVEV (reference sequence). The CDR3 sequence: CASSWGPMNTEAFF. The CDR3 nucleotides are TGTGCCAGCAGTTGGGGGCCCATGAACACTGAAGCTTTCTTT.

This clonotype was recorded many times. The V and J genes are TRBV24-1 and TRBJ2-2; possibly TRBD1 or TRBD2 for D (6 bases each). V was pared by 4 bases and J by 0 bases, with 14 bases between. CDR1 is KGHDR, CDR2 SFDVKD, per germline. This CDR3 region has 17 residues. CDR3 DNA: TGTGCCACCAGTGAGGGAGGACAGAACGCGAACACCGGGGAGCTGTTTTTT. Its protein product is CATSEGGQNANTGELFF.

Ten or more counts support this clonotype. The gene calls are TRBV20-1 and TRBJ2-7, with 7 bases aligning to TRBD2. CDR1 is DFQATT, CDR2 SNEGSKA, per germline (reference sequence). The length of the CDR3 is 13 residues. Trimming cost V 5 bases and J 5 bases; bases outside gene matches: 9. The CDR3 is CSASRDYSHEQYF. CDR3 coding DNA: TGCAGTGCTTCCCGGGACTACAGCCACGAGCAGTACTTC.

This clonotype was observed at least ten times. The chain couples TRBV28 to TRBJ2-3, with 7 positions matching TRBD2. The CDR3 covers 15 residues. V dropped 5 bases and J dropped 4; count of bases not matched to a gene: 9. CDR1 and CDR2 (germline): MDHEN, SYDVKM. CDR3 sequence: CASSLRTSLADTQYF. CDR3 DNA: TGTGCCAGCAGTCTCCGGACTAGTTTGGCAGATACGCAGTATTTT.

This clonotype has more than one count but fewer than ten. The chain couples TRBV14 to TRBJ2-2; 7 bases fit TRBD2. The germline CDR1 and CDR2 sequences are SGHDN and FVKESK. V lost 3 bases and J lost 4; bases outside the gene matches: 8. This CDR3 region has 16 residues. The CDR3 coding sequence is TGTGCCAGCAGCCAGGGAGGGACTATCCGCACCGGGGAGCTGTTTTTT. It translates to CASSQGGTIRTGELFF.

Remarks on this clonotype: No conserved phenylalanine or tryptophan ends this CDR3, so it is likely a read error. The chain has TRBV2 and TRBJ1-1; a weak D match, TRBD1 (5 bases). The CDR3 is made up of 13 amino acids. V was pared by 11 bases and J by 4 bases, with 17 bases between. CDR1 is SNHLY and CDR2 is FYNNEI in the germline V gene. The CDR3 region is CAGRSEGSTEAFL. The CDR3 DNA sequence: TGTGCCGGCCGTAGTGAGGGGAGCACTGAAGCTTTCCTT.

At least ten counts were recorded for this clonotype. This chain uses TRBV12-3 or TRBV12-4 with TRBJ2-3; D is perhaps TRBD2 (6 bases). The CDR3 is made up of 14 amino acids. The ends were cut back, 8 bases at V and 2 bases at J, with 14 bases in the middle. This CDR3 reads CASSGGTHTDTQYF. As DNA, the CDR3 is TGTGCCAGCTCGGGCGGGACCCACACAGATACGCAGTATTTT.

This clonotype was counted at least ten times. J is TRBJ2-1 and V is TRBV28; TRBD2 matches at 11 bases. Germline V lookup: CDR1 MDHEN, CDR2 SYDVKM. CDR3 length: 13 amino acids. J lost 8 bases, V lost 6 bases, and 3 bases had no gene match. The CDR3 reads CASRLAGAHEQFF. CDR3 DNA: TGTGCCAGCAGACTAGCGGGAGCCCATGAGCAGTTCTTC.

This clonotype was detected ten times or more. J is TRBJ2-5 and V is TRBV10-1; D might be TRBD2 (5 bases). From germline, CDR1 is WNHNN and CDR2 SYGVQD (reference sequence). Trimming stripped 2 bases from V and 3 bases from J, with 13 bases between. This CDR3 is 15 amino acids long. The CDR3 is CASSEGRRREETQYF. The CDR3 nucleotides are TGCGCCAGCAGTGAGGGACGCCGGCGGGAAGAGACCCAGTACTTC.

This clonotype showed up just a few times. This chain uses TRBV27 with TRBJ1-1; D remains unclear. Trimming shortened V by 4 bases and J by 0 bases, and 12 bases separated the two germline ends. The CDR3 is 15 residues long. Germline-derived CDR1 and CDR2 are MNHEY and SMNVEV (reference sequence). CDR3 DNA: TGTGCCAGCAGTTCCATTCAAGTAATGAACACTGAAGCTTTCTTT. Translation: CASSSIQVMNTEAFF.